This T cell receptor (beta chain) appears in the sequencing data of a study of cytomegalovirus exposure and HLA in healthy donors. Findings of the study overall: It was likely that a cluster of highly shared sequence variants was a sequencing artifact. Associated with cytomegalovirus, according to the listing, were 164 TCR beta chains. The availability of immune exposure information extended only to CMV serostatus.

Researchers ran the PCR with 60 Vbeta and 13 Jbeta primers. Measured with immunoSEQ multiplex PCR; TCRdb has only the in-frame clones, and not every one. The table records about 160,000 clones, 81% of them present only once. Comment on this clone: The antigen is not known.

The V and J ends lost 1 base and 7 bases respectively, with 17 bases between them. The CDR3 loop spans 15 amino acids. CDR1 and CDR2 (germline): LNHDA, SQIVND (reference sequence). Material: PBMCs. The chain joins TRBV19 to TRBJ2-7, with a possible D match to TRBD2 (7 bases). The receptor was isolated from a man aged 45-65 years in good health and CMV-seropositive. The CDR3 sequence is CASSIGGGRVGEQYF. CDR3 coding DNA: TGTGCCAGTAGTATAGGCGGGGGCCGGGTCGGGGAGCAGTACTTC.